These 8 T cell receptor beta chains were sequenced from one sample in a study of blood T cell repertoires in COVID-19. Using immunoSEQ multiplex PCR, the repertoire was profiled, and TCRdb retains in-frame clones only, with some absent. The table includes around 240,000 clones, 83% detected once. The sample consisted of peripheral blood. The receptors come from a woman aged 45-65 years with acute or convalescent COVID-19.

This sequence joins TRBV5-5 and TRBJ1-1; D is perhaps TRBD1 (6 bases). CDR1 SGHKS and CDR2 YYEKEE come from the germline V gene (reference sequence). Trimming took 5 bases from V and 1 from J, leaving 12 bases between them. This CDR3 is built from 14 residues. The CDR3 region is CASSVRGANTEAFF. The DNA of the CDR3 is TGTGCCAGCAGTGTTCGGGGGGCGAACACTGAAGCTTTCTTT.

V and J are TRBV5-5 and TRBJ1-2; 10 bases agree with TRBD1. V was pared by 4 bases and J by 7 bases, with 7 bases of the junction left unmatched. The CDR3 is 14 amino acids. Germline V gene data show CDR1 as SGHKS and CDR2 as YYEKEE (reference sequence). The CDR3 spells CASSPRQGAVGYTF. As DNA, the CDR3 is TGTGCCAGCAGCCCTCGACAGGGGGCGGTTGGCTACACCTTC.

In DNA form, the CDR3 reads TGTGCCAGCAGTGAAACGCGACTAACCTACAATGAGCAGTTCTTC. Encoded protein: CASSETRLTYNEQFF. The J gene is TRBJ2-1, the V gene TRBV2; D perhaps matches TRBD2 (5 bases). V gave up 2 bases and J gave up 2 bases, with 10 bases separating them. CDR3 length: 15 residues. Germline V gene data show CDR1 as SNHLY and CDR2 as FYNNEI.

This rearrangement joins TRBV2 to TRBJ2-7; 10 bases line up with TRBD1. The J segment lost 5 bases and the V segment lost 4 bases, leaving 5 bases of the junction unmatched. Per germline, CDR1 SNHLY and CDR2 FYNNEI. The CDR3 is 14 residues long. DNA of the CDR3: TGTGCCAGCAGTGGGGACAGGGGCCCCCACGAGCAGTACTTC. Its translation is CASSGDRGPHEQYF. The whole variable domain, remainder taken from reference TRBV2 and TRBJ2-7, is EPEVTQTPSHQVTQMGQEVILRCVPISNHLYFYWYRQILGQKVEFLVSFYNNEISEKSEIFDDQFSVERPDGSNFTLKIRSTKLEDSAMYFCASSGDRGPHEQYFGPGTRLTVT.

The V gene is TRBV25-1, the J gene TRBJ2-7, with D possibly TRBD1 on 5 matching bases. V lost 0 bases and J lost 7, with 13 bases in between. Germline V gives CDR1 MGHDK, CDR2 SYGVNS. This CDR3 has 14 residues. CDR3 loop: CASSEYAGNREQYF. CDR3 bases: TGTGCCAGCAGTGAATACGCAGGGAATAGGGAGCAGTACTTC.

V usage is TRBV6-5 and J usage is TRBJ2-2; TRBD2 is a possible D gene (6 bases). The CDR3 is 15 amino acids. Germline CDR1 is MNHEY and CDR2 is SVGAGI. V dropped 8 bases and J dropped 0 bases, with 13 bases sitting between them. DNA of the CDR3: TGTGCCAGCTTTGAGGGGACTTCGAACACCGGGGAGCTGTTTTTT. It codes for CASFEGTSNTGELFF.

The rearrangement uses TRBV30 and TRBJ2-7; TRBD1 matches 7 bases. Losses at the gene ends were 5 bases for V and 0 bases for J; bases not matched to a gene: 16. CDR1 and CDR2 (germline): GTSNPN, SVGIG (reference sequence). This CDR3 contains 17 residues. The CDR3 region has the DNA TGTGCCTGGCTGATTTCGGGACAGAGAGATTCCTCCTACGAGCAGTACTTC. Its translation is CAWLISGQRDSSYEQYF.

V and J are TRBV5-1 and TRBJ1-6, with 7 bases that match TRBD1. J lost 6 bases, V lost 4 bases, and 4 bases had no gene match. Germline lookup yields CDR1 SGHRS and CDR2 YFSETQ. The CDR3 has 14 residues. CDR3 region: CASSVEGANSPLHF. The CDR3 coding sequence is TGCGCCAGCAGCGTAGAGGGGGCTAATTCACCCCTCCACTTT.